This entry describes one T cell receptor (beta chain). Its matching antigen is unknown. CDR1 ENHRY and CDR2 SYGVKD come from the germline V gene. V shed 8 bases, J shed 4 bases, and the junction held 2 bases outside the gene matches. The CDR3 totals 13 residues. This record belongs to a study of memory B cells and T cells in multiple sclerosis. Sequencing was performed with immunoSEQ multiplex PCR; in TCRdb, only in-frame clones are kept and a portion is missing. The sample carries about 7,600 clones, roughly three fifths recorded once. Regarding the study as a whole: Normalization was needed because clone-set size differences affected shared clonotype counts.

What was sequenced was memory (CD45RO+) CD8+ T cells from blood. This chain joins TRBV10-3 and TRBJ2-7; 13 bases are shared with TRBD2. This receptor was obtained from a human donor with multiple sclerosis. The CDR3 nucleotides read TGTGCCATCTGGACTAGCGGGAGTTACGAGCAGTACTTC. Encoded protein: CAIWTSGSYEQYF.